A selection of T cell receptor beta chains follows, all from one sample in a study of breast tumors, draining lymph nodes, adjacent tissues. TCRdb recomputed calls from the multiplex PCR reads with MiXCR, one row per CDR3 protein. The table has roughly 120,000 distinct CDR3 sequences, just under 20% seen once. Input material: axillary lymph node tissue. The receptors derive from a female donor with breast cancer. Some clones in this sample may be carry-over from other donors' samples. Each CDR3 is given with its conserved first and last residue. D genes are given only for firm matches. Size is omitted from some rows. Given values are once, few, many or a class for expanded clones.

V gene	D gene	clone size	J gene	CDR3 protein	CDR3 DNA
TRBV7-3	NA	NA	TRBJ1-5	CASSSQSRQPQHF	TGTGCCAGCAGCTCCCAATCCAGGCAGCCCCAGCATTTT
TRBV25-1	NA	many	TRBJ1-4	CASSESLGDQGRTNEKLFF	TGTGCCAGCAGTGAATCTCTTGGGGATCAGGGCAGGACTAATGAAAAACTGTTTTTT
TRBV11-2	TRBD2	NA	TRBJ2-7	CASGPGTSGSRYEQYF	TGTGCCAGCGGCCCGGGGACTAGCGGGAGTAGGTACGAGCAGTACTTC
TRBV7-7	TRBD2	many	TRBJ2-5	CASSLGRGQETQYF	TGTGCTAGCAGCTTAGGGCGGGGGCAAGAGACCCAGTACTTC
TRBV6-1	NA	many	TRBJ1-5	CASSETGGNQPQHF	TGTGCCAGCAGTGAAACGGGGGGTAATCAGCCCCAGCATTTT
TRBV5-1	TRBD1	many	TRBJ2-7	CASSLGQGMSSYEQYF	TGCGCCAGCAGCTTGGGACAGGGGATGAGCTCCTACGAGCAGTACTTC
TRBV7-2	NA	NA	TRBJ2-1	CASSTESSYNEQFF	TGTGCCAGCAGTACAGAGAGCTCCTACAATGAGCAGTTCTTC
TRBV28	NA	few	TRBJ2-7	CASIGELYEQYF	TGTGCCAGCATCGGAGAGCTCTACGAGCAGTACTTC
TRBV12-5	NA	many	TRBJ2-1	CASGSEQLGKYNEQFF	TGTGCTAGTGGTTCGGAACAGTTGGGGAAATACAATGAGCAGTTCTTC
TRBV6-1	TRBD1	many	TRBJ2-7	CASSEAYGTGGEQYF	TGTGCCAGCAGTGAAGCTTATGGGACAGGGGGAGAGCAGTACTTC
TRBV10-2	NA	many	TRBJ2-7	CASSVSSYEQYF	TGCGCCAGCAGTGTTTCCAGCTACGAGCAGTACTTC
TRBV5-6	NA	many	TRBJ2-7	CASSLFFGKSGEQYF	TGTGCCAGCAGCTTGTTCTTTGGGAAGTCTGGCGAGCAGTACTTC
TRBV6-6	NA	many	TRBJ2-5	CASSYLGGEETQYF	TGTGCCAGCAGTTACTTGGGGGGCGAGGAGACCCAGTACTTC
TRBV3-1	TRBD2	few	TRBJ2-1	CASSLGTNNNEQFF	TGTGCCAGCAGCCTTGGGACTAATAACAATGAGCAGTTCTTC
TRBV5-8	NA	many	TRBJ2-7	CASSLQGISYEQYF	TGTGCCAGCAGCTTGCAGGGGATAAGCTACGAGCAGTACTTC
TRBV13	NA	many	TRBJ1-4	CASSLGRSTNEKLFF	TGTGCCAGCAGCTTAGGCCGGAGTACTAATGAAAAACTGTTTTTT
TRBV28	TRBD1	many	TRBJ2-1	CASSYPSGQGRDEQFF	TGTGCCAGCTCCTACCCCAGCGGACAGGGCCGAGATGAGCAGTTCTTC
TRBV15	NA	many	TRBJ2-7	CATSRTFAQTNVGSSYEQYF	TGTGCCACCAGCAGGACCTTCGCACAGACCAACGTAGGGAGCTCCTACGAGCAGTACTTC
TRBV5-6	NA	many	TRBJ2-1	CASSLDLAGPISYNEQFF	TGTGCCAGCAGCTTGGATTTGGCGGGCCCGATCTCCTACAATGAGCAGTTCTTC
TRBV5-6	NA	many	TRBJ1-2	CASSLGGEGVTWGYTF	TGTGCCAGCAGCTTGGGGGGTGAAGGGGTGACGTGGGGCTACACCTTC
TRBV9	NA	NA	TRBJ2-3	CASSARKIFVANTDTQYF	TGTGCCAGCAGCGCCCGCAAGATCTTCGTCGCTAACACAGATACGCAGTATTTT
TRBV19	NA	NA	TRBJ2-5	CASRKSTGQETQCF	TGTGCCAGTAGAAAATCGACAGGACAAGAGACCCAGTGCTTC
TRBV5-1	TRBD2	many	TRBJ2-3	CASMEAGGPDTQYF	TGCGCCAGCATGGAAGCGGGGGGCCCAGATACGCAGTATTTT
TRBV7-2	NA	NA	TRBJ1-1	CASSFGWGTEAFF	TGTGCCAGCAGCTTTGGGTGGGGGACTGAAGCTTTCTTT
TRBV12-3/TRBV12-4	TRBD2	many	TRBJ2-1	CASSFASGRSYNEQFF	TGTGCCAGCAGTTTTGCTAGCGGGAGGTCCTACAATGAGCAGTTCTTC
TRBV20-1	NA	many	TRBJ2-7	CSARVGVYEQYF	TGCAGTGCTAGAGTAGGAGTCTACGAGCAGTACTTC
TRBV24-1	TRBD2	many	TRBJ2-1	CATSDYKGTSGSSYNEQFF	TGTGCCACCAGTGACTACAAAGGGACTAGCGGGAGTTCCTACAATGAGCAGTTCTTC
TRBV20-1	TRBD1	many	TRBJ1-5	CSAWGQGSNQPQHF	TGCAGTGCTTGGGGACAGGGGAGCAATCAGCCCCAGCATTTT
TRBV20-1	NA	many	TRBJ1-2	CSARGDTINYGYTF	TGCAGTGCTAGGGGGGACACAATTAACTATGGCTACACCTTC
TRBV28	NA	NA	TRBJ2-4	CASTQWGMDKNIQYF	TGTGCCAGTACCCAATGGGGGATGGACAAAAACATTCAGTACTTC
TRBV27	NA	many	TRBJ1-6	CASSLSIKAGTPLHF	TGTGCCAGCAGTTTATCGATAAAGGCAGGGACACCCCTCCACTTT
TRBV27	NA	NA	TRBJ2-5	CASSPEDGPAQYF	TGTGCCAGCAGTCCAGAGGACGGTCCGGCCCAGTACTTC
TRBV5-1	TRBD2	many	TRBJ2-5	CASSFLAGGKETQYF	TGCGCCAGCAGCTTTTTAGCGGGGGGAAAAGAGACCCAGTACTTC
TRBV3-1	TRBD2	few	TRBJ2-1	CASSQGSGRASSYNEQFF	TGTGCCAGCAGCCAAGGTAGCGGGAGGGCAAGCTCCTACAATGAGCAGTTCTTC
TRBV27	NA	few	TRBJ1-2	CASSSIYSHKVGGYTF	TGTGCCAGCAGCTCTATCTACAGTCACAAGGTCGGAGGCTACACCTTC
TRBV29-1	TRBD1	many	TRBJ2-3	CSATGQENTDTQYF	TGCAGCGCCACGGGACAGGAGAACACAGATACGCAGTATTTT
TRBV9	NA	many	TRBJ2-3	CASSVEQFTDTQYF	TGTGCCAGCAGCGTAGAACAATTCACAGATACGCAGTATTTT
TRBV2	NA	NA	TRBJ1-1	CASDGVGNTEAFF	TGTGCCAGCGATGGAGTCGGAAACACTGAAGCTTTCTTT
TRBV19	TRBD1	many	TRBJ1-6	CASSIDTGGLLGSPLHF	TGTGCCAGTAGTATAGATACAGGGGGTCTACTGGGATCACCCCTCCACTTT
TRBV10-3	TRBD1	many	TRBJ1-6	CAISPGTGYSPLHF	TGTGCCATCAGTCCCGGGACAGGATATTCACCCCTCCACTTT
TRBV11-2	NA	many	TRBJ2-1	CASSLQAGNEQFF	TGTGCCAGCAGCTTACAGGCGGGCAATGAGCAGTTCTTC
TRBV28	TRBD1	few	TRBJ1-4	CASSQDRANEKLFF	TGTGCCAGCAGCCAGGACAGGGCTAATGAAAAACTGTTTTTT
TRBV5-6	NA	few	TRBJ1-5	CASSLRWGYSNQPQHF	TGTGCCAGCAGCTTACGATGGGGGTATAGCAATCAGCCCCAGCATTTT
TRBV6-5	NA	many	TRBJ2-7	CASTSQGRFHEQYF	TGTGCCAGCACTTCACAGGGTCGTTTTCACGAGCAGTACTTC